The 22 T cell receptor beta chains listed next were all sequenced from one sample in a study of T cells after yellow fever vaccination. TCRdb passed the 5' RACE reads through MiXCR, listing each CDR3 protein once. This table has a few hundred thousand distinct CDR3 sequences, around 3.6% appearing once. This sample comprised PBMCs, obtained on the day of the yellow fever booster vaccination. The receptor set was obtained from a man younger than 35 who received the YFV17D yellow fever vaccine.

This clonotype was picked up many times. The CDR3 spells CASSRQTSGGADEQFF. In DNA form, the CDR3 reads TGCGCCAGCAGCCGGCAAACTAGCGGGGGGGCAGATGAGCAGTTCTTC. The gene calls are TRBV5-1 and TRBJ2-1, with TRBD2 matching over 13 bases. The CDR3 length is 16 residues. In germline, CDR1 is SGHRS, CDR2 YFSETQ. V was pared by 4 bases and J by 8 bases, with 9 bases of the junction left unmatched.

This clonotype was found many times. This chain links TRBV4-3 with TRBJ2-5, with D uncertain. The CDR3 runs 14 residues. Germline CDR1 LGHNA, CDR2 YSLEER. V lost 4 bases and J 4 bases, leaving 13 bases between the germline ends. Here the CDR3 reads CASSPTDRLETQYF. CDR3 coding DNA: TGCGCCAGCAGCCCCACTGACCGGCTAGAGACCCAGTACTTC.

The gene calls are TRBV19 and TRBJ2-1; TRBD2 agrees at 9 bases. V gave up 7 bases and J gave up 3 bases; unmatched junction bases: 7. From germline, CDR1 is LNHDA and CDR2 SQIVND (reference sequence). The CDR3 consists of 15 residues. The CDR3 DNA sequence: TGTGCCAGTATCAGGCGGGGGGGACTCTACAATGAGCAGTTCTTC. Amino acids: CASIRRGGLYNEQFF.

The chain couples TRBV10-3 to TRBJ1-6; D ambiguous. Trimming shortened V by 2 bases and J by 7 bases, and 9 bases separated the two germline ends. CDR1 is ENHRY, CDR2 SYGVKD, per germline. There are 14 residues in the CDR3. The DNA of the CDR3 is TGTGCCATCAGTGAGCGAAGGGAAAATTCACCCCTCCACTTT. The encoded protein is CAISERRENSPLHF.

This clonotype was seen a few times. DNA of the CDR3: TGCGCCAGCAGCTTAACCTCCACTAGCAACGAGCAGTTCTTC. Translation: CASSLTSTSNEQFF. The chain uses TRBV5-1 and TRBJ2-1, with D possibly matching TRBD2 (6 bases). The CDR3 consists of 14 residues. The V gene's germline CDR1 is SGHRS and CDR2 YFSETQ. The V gene lost 2 bases and the J gene lost 10 bases, with 16 bases spanning the gap.

The chain uses TRBV12-3 or TRBV12-4 and TRBJ1-2; D is possibly TRBD1 (6 bases). The CDR3 is made up of 13 amino acids. Trimming stripped 8 bases from V and 8 bases from J, with 18 bases between. CDR3: CASAIGGFGGYTF. The CDR3 nucleotides read TGTGCCAGCGCGATTGGGGGCTTCGGCGGCTACACCTTC.

The chain combines TRBV4-2 with TRBJ1-1; D uncertain. The V gene's germline CDR1 is LGHNA and CDR2 YNFKEQ. V was shortened by 0 bases and J by 1 base, with 6 bases between the two germline ends. The CDR3 spans 14 residues. CDR3 sequence reads: CASSQDVENTEAFF. The DNA for the CDR3 is TGTGCCAGCAGCCAAGATGTCGAGAACACTGAAGCTTTCTTT.

There are many counts of this clonotype. The CDR3 DNA is TGTGCCAGCAGCCAGTCCCTGAACACTGAAGCTTTCTTT. It specifies CASSQSLNTEAFF. J is TRBJ1-1 and V is TRBV7-2; D gene unclear. Germline lookup yields CDR1 SGHTA and CDR2 FQGNSA. The CDR3 spans 13 residues. With 5 bases removed from V and 0 bases from J, the gap between germline ends came to 7 bases. Looking up the rest from reference TRBV7-2 and TRBJ1-1 gives the full variable domain: GAGVSQSPSNKVTEKGKDVELRCDPISGHTALYWYRQSLGQGLEFLIYFQGNSAPDKSGLPSDRFSAERTGGSVSTLTIQRTQQEDSAVYLCASSQSLNTEAFFGQGTRLTVV.

This clonotype was observed a few times. This chain connects TRBV10-3 to TRBJ2-7, with TRBD1 matching 9 bases. CDR3 length equals 13 residues. Looked up from germline, CDR1 is ENHRY and CDR2 is SYGVKD. The J segment lost 3 bases and the V segment lost 10 bases, leaving 7 bases of the junction unmatched. The CDR3 is CATRGQGVYEQYF. The DNA for the CDR3 is TGTGCCACGCGGGGACAGGGTGTCTACGAGCAGTACTTC.

In its sample, this clonotype was seen many times. The chain couples TRBV29-1 to TRBJ2-6; tentatively, D is TRBD2 (7 bases). The CDR3 extends over 16 amino acids. The V gene's germline CDR1 is SQVTM and CDR2 ANQGSEA. The ends were cut back, 2 bases at V and 0 bases at J, with 11 bases in the middle. This chain's CDR3 is CSVETGGLSGANVLTF. CDR3 coding DNA: TGCAGCGTTGAAACGGGGGGCCTCTCTGGGGCCAACGTCCTGACTTTC.

This clonotype was picked up many times. The gene calls are TRBV29-1 and TRBJ2-3, with D unresolved. The CDR3 is 14 residues long. Germline assignment: CDR1 SQVTM and CDR2 ANQGSEA. V lost 4 bases to trimming and J lost 4 bases, with 15 bases between them. This CDR3 is CSVATPQIPDTQYF. The CDR3 DNA follows: TGCAGCGTTGCTACCCCCCAAATTCCAGATACGCAGTATTTT.

This clonotype was seen at least ten times. J is TRBJ2-3 and V is TRBV27; 11 bases agree with TRBD1. The J segment lost 6 bases and the V segment lost 5 bases, leaving 7 bases of the junction unmatched. This CDR3 comprises 15 residues. The germline CDR1 and CDR2 sequences are MNHEY and SMNVEV (reference sequence). Written as DNA, the CDR3 is TGTGCCAGCAGTCTTAGGACAGGGGGCTCGGATACGCAGTATTTT. It is translated as CASSLRTGGSDTQYF.

This clonotype was observed many times. The CDR3 protein is CASSLTTGRGANVLTF. CDR3 coding DNA: TGTGCCAGCAGTTTAACAACAGGGCGGGGGGCCAACGTCCTGACTTTC. This chain links TRBV27 with TRBJ2-6; D possibly corresponds to TRBD1 (6 bases). Germline CDR1 reads MNHEY; CDR2 reads SMNVEV (reference sequence). V gave up 2 bases and J gave up 4 bases, with 12 bases separating them. The CDR3 contains 16 residues.

This clonotype was detected ten times or more. The chain has TRBV6-4 and TRBJ2-1, with D perhaps matching TRBD2 (7 bases). CDR1 and CDR2 from the germline V gene are MRHNA and SNTAGT. V lost 2 bases and J lost 12, with 11 bases in between. The CDR3 is made up of 12 amino acids. CDR3 region: CASSDRGGPQFF. The CDR3 bases are TGTGCCAGCAGTGACAGGGGGGGCCCGCAGTTCTTC.

This clonotype was seen many times. The chain links TRBV2 to TRBJ1-2; tentatively, D is TRBD1 (5 bases). CDR3 length: 14 residues. Germline V lookup: CDR1 SNHLY, CDR2 FYNNEI. Deletions cut 6 bases from V and 1 base from J, with 12 bases between. The CDR3 region has the DNA TGTGCCAGCAGCGCCGGGACGGATAACTATGGCTACACCTTC. Its protein product is CASSAGTDNYGYTF.

This clonotype was seen more than once but under ten times. This chain connects TRBV14 to TRBJ2-1, with TRBD1 matching over 7 bases. The germline V gene has CDR1 SGHDN and CDR2 FVKESK. CDR3 size: 17 residues. V dropped 2 bases and J dropped 0; count of bases not matched to a gene: 7. The CDR3 reads CASSQMTGQSSYNEQFF. DNA of the CDR3: TGTGCCAGCAGCCAAATGACGGGACAGAGCTCCTACAATGAGCAGTTCTTC.

This clonotype was seen many times. The V call is TRBV5-1, the J call TRBJ2-6; no definite D call. Looked up from germline, CDR1 is SGHRS and CDR2 is YFSETQ. V was pared by 0 bases and J by 1 base, with 5 bases between. The CDR3 contains 15 residues. CDR3 residues: CASSLGASGANVLTF. As DNA, the CDR3 is TGCGCCAGCAGCTTGGGAGCGTCTGGGGCCAACGTCCTGACTTTC.

V gene TRBV5-1 combines with J gene TRBJ1-2; D gene uncertain. Germline CDR1 is SGHRS and CDR2 is YFSETQ. Between the trimmed V and J ends, which lost 4 bases and 8 bases, there was a span of 18 bases. This CDR3 has 14 amino acids. CDR3: CASSPRTPGNGYTF. In nucleotides, the CDR3 is TGCGCCAGCAGCCCAAGGACTCCCGGGAACGGCTACACCTTC. Supplemented by reference TRBV5-1 and TRBJ1-2, the full variable domain reads KAGVTQTPRYLIKTRGQQVTLSCSPISGHRSVSWYQQTPGQGLQFLFEYFSETQRNKGNFPGRFSGRQFSNSRSEMNVSTLELGDSALYLCASSPRTPGNGYTFGSGTRLTVV.

This clonotype was seen a handful of times. The chain employs TRBV11-2 and TRBJ2-1; D is possibly TRBD2 (5 bases). Trimming stripped 3 bases from V and 3 bases from J, with 6 bases between. Looked up from germline, CDR1 is SGHAT and CDR2 is FQNNGV. The CDR3 length is 13 residues. The CDR3 loop is CASSLRVYNEQFF. CDR3 in DNA: TGTGCCAGCAGCTTGAGGGTCTACAATGAGCAGTTCTTC.

The table lists this clonotype with a few counts. This chain uses TRBV20-1 with TRBJ2-1; 10 bases map to TRBD2. This CDR3 region has 15 residues. Trimming cost V 2 bases and J 8 bases; bases outside gene matches: 9. CDR1 is DFQATT, CDR2 SNEGSKA, per germline (reference sequence). CDR3 sequence (DNA): TGCAGTGCTAGATCCCCAGCGGGGGGGATCTATGAGCAGTTCTTC. It translates to CSARSPAGGIYEQFF.

This clonotype was seen a handful of times. This chain joins TRBV20-1 and TRBJ2-3; 8 nucleotides line up with TRBD2. The CDR3 runs 17 residues. Per the germline V gene, CDR1 is DFQATT and CDR2 is SNEGSKA (reference sequence). The J segment lost 0 bases and the V segment lost 4 bases, leaving 12 bases of the junction unmatched. Written as DNA, the CDR3 is TGCAGTGCTATTCAGCGGGGGACCCAGCCTAGCACAGATACGCAGTATTTT. Translation gives CSAIQRGTQPSTDTQYF.

The chain links TRBV30 to TRBJ1-1; D is possibly TRBD1 (6 bases). Per the germline V gene, CDR1 is GTSNPN and CDR2 is SVGIG (reference sequence). The CDR3 has 15 residues. The V and J ends lost 3 bases and 10 bases respectively, with 24 bases between them. The CDR3: CAWRIPGLQGHGAFF. Written as DNA, the CDR3 is TGTGCCTGGAGAATTCCCGGTCTACAGGGCCACGGAGCTTTCTTT.